This T cell receptor beta chain appears in the sequencing data of a study of blood T cell repertoires in COVID-19. Study in general: Nucleic acid was either cDNA or gDNA, and it came from T cells, B-cell-depleted T cells, or PBMCs.

Trimming cost V 1 base and J 5 bases; bases outside gene matches: 5. CDR1 is GTSNPN and CDR2 is SVGIG in the germline V gene (reference sequence). The CDR3 contains 15 residues. The table came from immunoSEQ multiplex PCR; TCRdb's copy has only in-frame clones and leaves some out. The table has around 220,000 clones, almost 90% seen once; the top ten hold roughly 16%. Residents of about two dozen US areas, aged about 18 to 89 years, made up the participants. Participant-given clinical history determined each cohort assignment. The sequenced material came from PBMCs or T cells enriched from blood (not recorded which). The source of this sequence is a man aged 25-45 years who had been exposed to COVID-19. The chain recombines TRBV30 with TRBJ1-5, with TRBD1 matching 10 bases. The CDR3 loop is CAWSGRTGGYQPQHF. The CDR3 coding sequence is TGTGCCTGGAGTGGGAGGACAGGGGGTTATCAGCCCCAGCATTTT. Full variable domain (missing parts from reference TRBV30 and TRBJ1-5): SQTIHQWPATLVQPVGSPLSLECTVEGTSNPNLYWYRQAAGRGLQLLFYSVGIGQISSEVPQNLSASRPQDRQFILSSKKLLLSDSGFYLCAWSGRTGGYQPQHFGDGTRLSIL.